This is a list of T cell receptor beta chains from one sample in a study of PD-1 blockade in classical Hodgkin lymphoma. This table comes from immunoSEQ multiplex PCR, and its TCRdb copy is limited to in-frame clones, with some not included. The table includes 75,000 to 100,000 clones, approximately 88% detected once. The sequences come from peripheral blood mononuclear cells (PBMCs), collected at baseline. The origin of the receptors is a human donor with classical Hodgkin lymphoma. The CDR3 runs from the conserved cysteine through the conserved F or W. Fields, in order: CDR3 length, J gene, clone size, V gene, D gene, CDR3 protein, CDR3 DNA. The D gene is left open where the match is weak. Where a row states a size, it is once, few, many or the class of an expanded clone; other rows omit it.

len: 15; j_gene: TRBJ2-4; abundance: NA; v_gene: TRBV6-6; d_gene: NA; CDR3aa: CASKTREFGKNIQYF; CDR3nt: TGTGCCAGCAAAACCCGGGAGTTCGGCAAAAACATTCAGTACTTC
len: 13; j_gene: TRBJ2-3; abundance: few; v_gene: TRBV7-9; d_gene: NA; CDR3aa: CASSFTTTDTQYF; CDR3nt: TGTGCCAGCAGCTTTACTACCACAGATACGCAGTATTTT
len: 13; j_gene: TRBJ1-2; abundance: NA; v_gene: TRBV5-5; d_gene: NA; CDR3aa: CASSLDPSWGYTF; CDR3nt: TGTGCCAGCAGCCTGGACCCTTCCTGGGGCTACACCTTC
len: 15; j_gene: TRBJ2-7; abundance: NA; v_gene: TRBV5-1; d_gene: TRBD2; CDR3aa: CASSFPGGNSYEQYF; CDR3nt: TGCGCCAGCAGCTTCCCGGGAGGTAACTCCTACGAGCAGTACTTC
len: 15; j_gene: TRBJ2-1; abundance: NA; v_gene: TRBV5-1; d_gene: TRBD2; CDR3aa: CASSSSQTSFNEQFF; CDR3nt: TGCGCCAGCAGCTCCTCCCAGACTAGCTTCAATGAGCAGTTCTTC
len: 15; j_gene: TRBJ2-5; abundance: NA; v_gene: TRBV28; d_gene: NA; CDR3aa: CASRAGKVFGETQYF; CDR3nt: TGTGCCAGCAGGGCAGGGAAGGTTTTTGGAGAGACCCAGTACTTC
len: 15; j_gene: TRBJ2-3; abundance: few; v_gene: TRBV19; d_gene: NA; CDR3aa: CASSIPSGSTDTQYF; CDR3nt: TGTGCCAGTAGTATCCCTAGTGGGAGCACAGATACGCAGTATTTT
len: 13; j_gene: TRBJ2-7; abundance: NA; v_gene: TRBV7-8; d_gene: NA; CDR3aa: CASSLVETYEQYF; CDR3nt: TGTGCCAGCAGCTTAGTGGAAACCTACGAGCAGTACTTC
len: 13; j_gene: TRBJ1-1; abundance: few; v_gene: TRBV6-1; d_gene: NA; CDR3aa: CASCFLTDTEAFF; CDR3nt: TGTGCCAGCTGTTTCCTAACAGACACTGAAGCTTTCTTT
len: 12; j_gene: TRBJ1-4; abundance: once; v_gene: TRBV5-4; d_gene: NA; CDR3aa: CASSLVGGKLFF; CDR3nt: TGTGCCAGCAGCTTGGTTGGGGGAAAACTGTTTTTT
len: 14; j_gene: TRBJ1-4; abundance: once; v_gene: TRBV5-1; d_gene: NA; CDR3aa: CASSSTGSNEKLFF; CDR3nt: TGCGCCAGCAGCTCTACAGGGAGTAATGAAAAACTGTTTTTT
len: 15; j_gene: TRBJ2-2; abundance: NA; v_gene: TRBV5-1; d_gene: NA; CDR3aa: CASSPGNGNAGELFF; CDR3nt: TGCGCCAGCAGCCCCGGGAACGGGAATGCCGGGGAGCTGTTTTTT
len: 11; j_gene: TRBJ2-1; abundance: NA; v_gene: TRBV20-1; d_gene: TRBD2; CDR3aa: CSVAGVSEQFF; CDR3nt: TGCAGTGTCGCGGGAGTTTCGGAGCAGTTCTTC
len: 14; j_gene: TRBJ1-1; abundance: NA; v_gene: TRBV7-9; d_gene: NA; CDR3aa: CASSLQGSNTEAFF; CDR3nt: TGTGCCAGCAGCTTACAGGGCTCGAACACTGAAGCTTTCTTT
len: 16; j_gene: TRBJ2-2; abundance: once; v_gene: TRBV14; d_gene: NA; CDR3aa: CASSQPPSAYTGELFF; CDR3nt: TGTGCCAGCAGCCAACCTCCTTCAGCGTACACCGGGGAGCTGTTTTTT
len: 15; j_gene: TRBJ1-4; abundance: NA; v_gene: TRBV15; d_gene: TRBD1; CDR3aa: CATSRDRGVGEKLFF; CDR3nt: TGTGCCACCAGCAGAGACAGGGGGGTCGGGGAAAAACTGTTTTTT
len: 14; j_gene: TRBJ2-7; abundance: NA; v_gene: TRBV5-4; d_gene: NA; CDR3aa: CASSPPGGPHEQYF; CDR3nt: TGTGCCAGCAGCCCTCCTGGGGGCCCCCACGAGCAGTACTTC
len: 13; j_gene: TRBJ2-1; abundance: NA; v_gene: TRBV19; d_gene: TRBD1; CDR3aa: CASSPGQGNEQFF; CDR3nt: TGTGCCAGTAGTCCGGGACAGGGGAATGAGCAGTTCTTC
len: 13; j_gene: TRBJ1-1; abundance: NA; v_gene: TRBV2; d_gene: NA; CDR3aa: CASREGVRTEAFF; CDR3nt: TGTGCCAGCAGGGAAGGAGTACGGACTGAAGCTTTCTTT
len: 16; j_gene: TRBJ1-3; abundance: NA; v_gene: TRBV9; d_gene: NA; CDR3aa: CASSAGTGRSGNTIYF; CDR3nt: TGTGCCAGCAGCGCCGGAACAGGGAGGTCTGGAAACACCATATATTTT